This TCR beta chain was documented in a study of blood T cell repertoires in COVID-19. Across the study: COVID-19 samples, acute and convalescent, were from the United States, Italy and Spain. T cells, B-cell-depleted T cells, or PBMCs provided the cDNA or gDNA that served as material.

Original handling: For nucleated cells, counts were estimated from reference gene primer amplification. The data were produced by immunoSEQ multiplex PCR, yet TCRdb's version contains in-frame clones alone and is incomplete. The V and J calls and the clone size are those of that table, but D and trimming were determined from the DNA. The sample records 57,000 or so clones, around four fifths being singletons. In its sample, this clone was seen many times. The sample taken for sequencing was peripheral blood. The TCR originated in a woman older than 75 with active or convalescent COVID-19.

CDR3 coding DNA: TGTGCTAGTGGTATATATCGGACAGGCTCACGAGGGAGTGGAAACACCATATATTTT. Translating gives CASGIYRTGSRGSGNTIYF. This chain uses TRBV12-5 with TRBJ1-3, with 7 nucleotides matching TRBD1. The CDR3 loop spans 19 amino acids. V dropped 5 bases and J dropped 3; count of bases not matched to a gene: 19. CDR1 is LGHNT and CDR2 is FRNRAP in the germline V gene.